This T cell receptor beta chain was recovered during a study of beta chain features in type 1 diabetes. This clone was counted once. The investigators reverse transcribed all of the isolated RNA, so they sequenced expressed TCRB transcripts. The protocol was immunoSEQ multiplex PCR, while the TCRdb copy is restricted to in-frame clones and leaves out a portion. The sample carries approximately 6,100 clones, 70% to 80% recorded once. The CDR3 consists of 12 residues. Germline V gives CDR1 LGHNA, CDR2 YSLEER. This sequence joins TRBV4-3 and TRBJ2-5, with a possible D match to TRBD1 (6 bases). The tail of the sequence fits TRBJ2-7 better, so the J call may be wrong. The material sequenced was Tregs from blood. This clonotype originated in a young man in good health. The CDR3, as DNA: TGCGCCAGCAGCCAGCCAGGGGTCGAGCAGTACTTC. As protein: CASSQPGVEQYF.